The clone carrying this TCR beta chain was detected a few times. Its target is not known. Constant-segment primers served in 5'RACE that generated TCR alpha and TCR beta cDNA libraries bearing sample barcodes and UMIs. TCRdb passed the 5' RACE reads through MiXCR, listing each CDR3 protein once. Of 180,000 or so distinct CDR3 sequences in the sample, 11% are singletons; the top ten hold roughly 3.8%. The data were obtained in a study of T-cell memory formation after mild COVID-19. Overall study context: Most TCR clusters belonged to a single donor. Broader study findings: A second wave expanding day 15 to 37 was CD4+-biased; contracting clones were balanced. Most CD4+ clones that shrank were in CM and EM, while CD8+ ones turned up in EMRA.

V trimming: 6 bases; J trimming: 4 bases; junction bases outside the gene matches: 13. This CDR3 is built from 18 residues. The TCR sequence derives from a man younger than 30 who had mild COVID-19 (a few samples of this study predate the infection). Cell type and time point are not known. Source material: PBMCs or a T cell subset sorted from them (not recorded which). The genes are TRBV12-3 or TRBV12-4 and TRBJ2-3; TRBD2 agrees at 13 bases. The DNA of the CDR3 is TGTGCCAGCAGCCTGCGATTACGGGGACTAGCGGGGTCAGATACGCAGTATTTT. It encodes CASSLRLRGLAGSDTQYF.